The 15 T cell receptor beta chains below come from one sample, sequenced in a study of cytomegalovirus exposure and HLA in healthy donors. Amplification used 60 Vbeta primers and 13 Jbeta primers. The assay was immunoSEQ multiplex PCR, and TCRdb's table has in-frame clones only and misses some. Here the sample spans 170,000 or so clones, roughly three quarters being singletons. Sequencing was done on a sample of PBMCs. These receptors were obtained from a male donor in good health and CMV-seronegative.

The rearrangement links TRBV5-4 to TRBJ2-2; 10 nucleotides agree with TRBD1. V shed 4 bases, J shed 4 bases, and the junction held 7 bases outside the gene matches. The CDR3 spans 16 residues. In germline, CDR1 is SGHNT, CDR2 YYREEE (reference sequence). The CDR3 sequence is CASSRETGGVTGELFF. Here the CDR3 DNA reads TGTGCCAGCAGCCGTGAGACAGGGGGCGTCACCGGGGAGCTGTTTTTT.

The rearrangement joins TRBV14 to TRBJ2-5, with a possible D match to TRBD2 (6 bases). Trimming took off 1 base at V and 5 bases at J, with 17 bases between the two ends. Germline loops: CDR1 SGHDN, CDR2 FVKESK. The CDR3 is 16 residues long. In DNA, the CDR3 is TGTGCCAGCAGCCAAGGGACTATTTACCGCGAGGAGACCCAGTACTTC. Translating gives CASSQGTIYREETQYF.

This clone occurred once. The CDR3 spells CASTLGDTGNTIYF. CDR3 coding DNA: TGTGCCAGCACTCTGGGGGACACTGGAAACACCATATATTTT. The V call is TRBV25-1, the J call TRBJ1-3; tentatively, D is TRBD1 (6 bases). This CDR3 is 14 amino acids long. CDR1 is MGHDK and CDR2 is SYGVNS in the germline V gene. Trimming pared 7 bases from V and 2 bases from J, leaving 12 bases between.

This clone was found a few times. This chain links TRBV15 with TRBJ1-5; D not resolved. The CDR3 covers 15 residues. Germline-derived CDR1 and CDR2 are LNHNV and YYDKDF (reference sequence). V was shortened by 5 bases and J by 5 bases, with 16 bases between the two germline ends. DNA for the CDR3: TGTGCCACCAGCCCCACGAGGAACTTCGATCAGCCCCAGCATTTT. Its protein is CATSPTRNFDQPQHF. The variable domain in full, completed from reference TRBV15 and TRBJ1-5, reads DAMVIQNPRYQVTQFGKPVTLSCSQTLNHNVMYWYQQKSSQAPKLLFHYYDKDFNNEADTPDNFQSRRPNTSFCFLDIRSPGLGDTAMYLCATSPTRNFDQPQHFGDGTRLSIL.

V gene TRBV27 combines with J gene TRBJ2-1; 8 bases agree with TRBD1. The J segment lost 2 bases and the V segment lost 6 bases, leaving 12 bases of the junction unmatched. From germline, CDR1 is MNHEY and CDR2 SMNVEV (reference sequence). This CDR3 contains 17 residues. The CDR3 bases are TGTGCCAGCAGCGAAGGGACAGGCCAAGGGGCCTACAATGAGCAGTTCTTC. This translates into CASSEGTGQGAYNEQFF.

The rearrangement joins TRBV18 to TRBJ2-6; 12 bases are a match to TRBD2. Germline CDR1 KGHSH, CDR2 LQKENI. J gave up 0 bases and V 1 base, and 1 base lay outside the gene matches. This CDR3 has 18 residues. In nucleotides, the CDR3 is TGTGCCAGCTCACCACTACTAGCGGGAGGCTCTGGGGCCAACGTCCTGACTTTC. Translated: CASSPLLAGGSGANVLTF.

The genes are TRBV7-8 and TRBJ1-5, with unresolved D. CDR1 SGHVS and CDR2 FQNEAQ come from the germline V gene. V was pared by 4 bases and J by 1 base, with 11 bases between. CDR3 length equals 15 residues. CDR3 nucleotide sequence: TGTGCCAGCAGCTCCCGCGAGGGAAGCAATCAGCCCCAGCATTTT. Amino acids: CASSSREGSNQPQHF.

This clone appeared a few times. The chain links TRBV27 to TRBJ2-7; 8 positions agree with TRBD2. Germline CDR1 and CDR2: MNHEY and SMNVEV (reference sequence). The CDR3 sequence is 13 residues long. V trimming: 3 bases; J trimming: 3 bases; junction bases outside the gene matches: 1. The CDR3 loop is CASSLGLDYEQYF. CDR3 nucleotides: TGTGCCAGCAGTTTGGGACTAGACTACGAGCAGTACTTC.

This clone showed up just once. The chain has TRBV2 and TRBJ1-3; D gene unclear. The CDR3 is made up of 13 amino acids. With 4 bases removed from V and 4 bases from J, the gap between germline ends came to 8 bases. Germline CDR1 SNHLY, CDR2 FYNNEI. The CDR3 loop is CASSVVEGNTIYF. CDR3 in DNA: TGTGCCAGCAGTGTGGTAGAGGGAAACACCATATATTTT.

The V call is TRBV10-3, the J call TRBJ2-1; TRBD2 aligns across 8 bases. The CDR3 extends over 15 amino acids. Germline lookup yields CDR1 ENHRY and CDR2 SYGVKD. V dropped 10 bases and J dropped 0; count of bases not matched to a gene: 8. The CDR3 loop reads CATEVSGNSYNEQFF. CDR3 sequence (DNA): TGTGCCACAGAAGTTAGCGGGAACTCCTACAATGAGCAGTTCTTC.

V and J are TRBV6-5 and TRBJ2-1, with TRBD2 as a possible D gene (6 bases). Trimming stripped 0 bases from V and 4 bases from J, with 13 bases between. CDR3 length equals 16 residues. CDR1 and CDR2 (germline): MNHEY, SVGAGI. The CDR3 is CASSYSPGASYNEQFF. The CDR3 DNA follows: TGTGCCAGCAGTTACTCGCCGGGAGCAAGTTACAATGAGCAGTTCTTC.

V is TRBV28 and J is TRBJ2-7; D may be TRBD1 (5 bases). Germline V gene lookup returns CDR1 MDHEN and CDR2 SYDVKM. V was trimmed by 4 bases and J by 2 bases, leaving 12 bases between them. This CDR3 has 14 residues. The CDR3 reads CASSYAGNAYEQYF. CDR3 sequence (DNA): TGTGCCAGCAGTTACGCAGGGAATGCCTACGAGCAGTACTTC.

This clone was seen once. A junction end diverges from the germline sequence, so it may reflect a read error. The CDR3 DNA reads as TGCGCCAGCACCTTGAGTTTCGGCGGGACTTACAATGAGCAGTTCTTC. This translates into CASTLSFGGTYNEQFF. The chain uses TRBV5-1 and TRBJ2-1; D perhaps matches TRBD2 (6 bases). The CDR3 extends over 16 amino acids. The germline gives CDR1 SGHRS, CDR2 YFSETQ.

J is TRBJ2-7 and V is TRBV28; 11 bases map to TRBD2. Looked up from germline, CDR1 is MDHEN and CDR2 is SYDVKM. The junction had 10 bases not matched to a gene; V was cut back by 6 bases and J by 0 bases. This CDR3 comprises 17 residues. CDR3 in amino acids: CASRAPGLAADSYEQYF. The CDR3, as DNA: TGTGCCAGCAGAGCACCGGGACTAGCGGCAGACTCCTACGAGCAGTACTTC.

Written as DNA, the CDR3 is TGTGCCAGCAGCATGGACAGGGGCACTGAAGCTTTCTTT. It yields the protein CASSMDRGTEAFF. The genes are TRBV7-9 and TRBJ1-1, with 9 bases lining up with TRBD1. The length of the CDR3 is 13 residues. Germline V gene sequence: CDR1 SEHNR, CDR2 FQNEAQ (reference sequence). Trimming cost V 5 bases and J 4 bases; bases outside gene matches: 2. Looking up the rest from reference TRBV7-9 and TRBJ1-1 gives the full variable domain: DTGVSQNPRHKITKRGQNVTFRCDPISEHNRLYWYRQTLGQGPEFLTYFQNEAQLEKSRLLSDRFSAERPKGSFSTLEIQRTEQGDSAMYLCASSMDRGTEAFFGQGTRLTVV.